Below, 5 T cell receptor beta chains from the same sample are listed, as sequenced in a study of T cell responses to AZD1222 COVID-19 vaccine. Sequencing used immunoSEQ multiplex PCR; TCRdb keeps in-frame clones, though not all of them. The table shows around 66,000 clones, with less than 90% occurring only once. Sequences were derived from peripheral blood, sampled on day 0 of AZD1222 vaccination. These receptor sequences come from an adult in good health.

The chain carries TRBV4-2 and TRBJ1-5; tentatively, D is TRBD1 (6 bases). The ends were cut back, 0 bases at V and 0 bases at J, with 12 bases in the middle. Germline CDR1 reads LGHNA; CDR2 reads YNFKEQ. The length of the CDR3 is 17 residues. The CDR3 DNA is TGTGCCAGCAGCCAAGATCTGACAGGTTATAGCAATCAGCCCCAGCATTTT. Translated, it gives CASSQDLTGYSNQPQHF.

The chain is built from TRBV29-1 and TRBJ1-2; no reliable D call. CDR3 length equals 12 residues. The V and J ends lost 0 bases and 8 bases respectively, with 10 bases between them. Germline lookup yields CDR1 SQVTM and CDR2 ANQGSEA. This chain's CDR3 is CSVEDQTGGYTF. CDR3 sequence (DNA): TGCAGCGTTGAAGATCAGACGGGAGGCTACACCTTC.

This rearrangement joins TRBV4-3 to TRBJ2-7; 10 nucleotides agree with TRBD1. This CDR3 is built from 14 residues. Losses at the gene ends were 4 bases for V and 4 bases for J; bases not matched to a gene: 4. The germline V gene encodes CDR1 LGHNA and CDR2 YSLEER. CDR3: CASSLGQGEYEQYF. DNA of the CDR3: TGCGCCAGCAGCCTAGGACAGGGGGAATACGAGCAGTACTTC.

The rearrangement links TRBV19 to TRBJ1-1; tentative D call: TRBD1 (5 bases). The CDR3 is 15 amino acids. Germline CDR1 is LNHDA and CDR2 is SQIVND (reference sequence). The V gene lost 4 bases and the J gene lost 4 bases, with 16 bases spanning the gap. CDR3 DNA sequence: TGTGCCAGTAGTACCGATGACAGTCAGATCACTGAAGCTTTCTTT. Translating it yields CASSTDDSQITEAFF.

This clone was seen just once. This sequence joins TRBV28 and TRBJ2-3, with D maybe TRBD2 (5 bases). The V and J ends lost 7 bases and 0 bases respectively, with 8 bases between them. Looked up from germline, CDR1 is MDHEN and CDR2 is SYDVKM. CDR3 length equals 13 residues. The CDR3: CASTRESTDTQYF. The CDR3 DNA sequence: TGTGCCAGCACAAGGGAGAGCACAGATACGCAGTATTTT.